The source of this T cell receptor (beta chain) is a study of T cell repertoires in cytomegalovirus infection. Using its own MiXCR run on the reads, TCRdb lists one record per CDR3 protein. This table holds hundreds of thousands of distinct CDR3 sequences, almost 30% found once. This CDR3 comprises 14 residues. Germline CDR1 MDHEN, CDR2 SYDVKM. The V end was cut by 6 bases, the J end by 3 bases, with 13 bases between. A word on this clonotype: Its antigen is undetermined.

The chain couples TRBV28 to TRBJ2-3; possibly TRBD1 for D (5 bases). The starting material was cultured PBMCs, obtained from culture after CMV antigen stimulation. This clonotype was obtained from a human donor in good health (CMV status not recorded). Some clones in this sample may be carry-over from other donors' samples. CDR3 nucleotides: TGTGCCAGCAGCAACCGTGGACAAACAGATACGCAGTATTTT. Amino acids: CASSNRGQTDTQYF.